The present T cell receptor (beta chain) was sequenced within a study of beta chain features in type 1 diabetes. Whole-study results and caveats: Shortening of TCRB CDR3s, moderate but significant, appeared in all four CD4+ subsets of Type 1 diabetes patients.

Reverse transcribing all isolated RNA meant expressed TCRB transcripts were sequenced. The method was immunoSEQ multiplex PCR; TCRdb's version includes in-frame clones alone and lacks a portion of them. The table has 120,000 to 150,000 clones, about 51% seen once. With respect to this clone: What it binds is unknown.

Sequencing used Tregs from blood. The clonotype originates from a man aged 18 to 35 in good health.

The CDR3 DNA follows: TGCAGCGTTGAAACCACGGGACAGAGACCTTACGAGCAGTACTTC. This encodes CSVETTGQRPYEQYF. The chain uses TRBV29-1 and TRBJ2-7, with 7 bases that match TRBD1. The V and J ends lost 2 bases and 4 bases, in that order; junction bases with no gene match: 11. CDR1 is SQVTM and CDR2 is ANQGSEA in the germline V gene. The CDR3 covers 15 residues.